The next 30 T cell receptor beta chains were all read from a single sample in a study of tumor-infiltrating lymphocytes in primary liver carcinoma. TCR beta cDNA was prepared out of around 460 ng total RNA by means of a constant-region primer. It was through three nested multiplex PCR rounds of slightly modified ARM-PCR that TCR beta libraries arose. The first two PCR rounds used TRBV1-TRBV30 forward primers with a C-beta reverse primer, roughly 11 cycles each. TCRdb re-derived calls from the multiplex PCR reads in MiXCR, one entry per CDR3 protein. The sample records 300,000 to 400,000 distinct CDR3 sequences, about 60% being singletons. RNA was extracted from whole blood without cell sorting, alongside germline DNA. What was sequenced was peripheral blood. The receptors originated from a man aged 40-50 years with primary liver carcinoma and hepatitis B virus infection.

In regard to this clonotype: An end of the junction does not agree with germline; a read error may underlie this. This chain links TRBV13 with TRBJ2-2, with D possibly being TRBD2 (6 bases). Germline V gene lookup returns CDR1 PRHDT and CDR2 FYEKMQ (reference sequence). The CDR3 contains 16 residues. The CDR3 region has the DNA TGTGCCTGCAGCCTCACGGCGGGAAGGTGGACCGGGGAGCTGTTTTTT. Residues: CACSLTAGRWTGELFF.

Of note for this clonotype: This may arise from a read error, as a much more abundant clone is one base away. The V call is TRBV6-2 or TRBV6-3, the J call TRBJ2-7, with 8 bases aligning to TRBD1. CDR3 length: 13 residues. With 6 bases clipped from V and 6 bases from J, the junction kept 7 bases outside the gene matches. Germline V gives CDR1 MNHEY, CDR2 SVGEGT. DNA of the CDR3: TGTGCCAGCAGCTTCAGACAGGGGTCCGAGCAGTACTTC. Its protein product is CASSFRQGSEQYF.

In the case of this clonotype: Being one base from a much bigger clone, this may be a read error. The CDR3 reads CASRTGTGVKNTGELFF. CDR3 nucleotides: TGTGCCAGCAGGACCGGGACAGGGGTCAAGAACACCGGGGAGCTGTTTTTT. The rearrangement links TRBV6-6 to TRBJ2-2; 10 nucleotides agree with TRBD1. The CDR3 spans 17 residues. V shed 6 bases, J shed 1 base, and the junction held 8 bases outside the gene matches. In germline, CDR1 is MNHNY, CDR2 SVGAGI (reference sequence).

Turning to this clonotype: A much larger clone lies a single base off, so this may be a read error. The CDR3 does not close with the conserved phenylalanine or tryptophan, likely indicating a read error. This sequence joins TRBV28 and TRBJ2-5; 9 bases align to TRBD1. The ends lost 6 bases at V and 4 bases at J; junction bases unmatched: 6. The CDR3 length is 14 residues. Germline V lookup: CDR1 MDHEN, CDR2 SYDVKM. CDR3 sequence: CASSLLGQGETQYV. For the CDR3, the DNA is TGTGCCAGCAGCCTCCTGGGACAGGGAGAGACCCAGTACGTC.

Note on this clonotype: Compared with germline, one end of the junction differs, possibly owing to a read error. The CDR3 DNA reads as TGTGCAAGCAGCTTGTCTGGACAGCGAGAGATCCAGTACTTC. This encodes CASSLSGQREIQYF. The chain has TRBV5-4 and TRBJ2-5, with D perhaps matching TRBD1 (6 bases). Germline assignment: CDR1 SGHNT and CDR2 YYREEE (reference sequence). This CDR3 comprises 14 residues.

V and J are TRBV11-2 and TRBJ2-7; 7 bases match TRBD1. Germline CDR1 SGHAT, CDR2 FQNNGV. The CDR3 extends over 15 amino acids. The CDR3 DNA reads TGTGTCAGAAGCTTACGGACAGGAATCGGGAACGAGCAGTACTTC. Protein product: CVRSLRTGIGNEQYF.

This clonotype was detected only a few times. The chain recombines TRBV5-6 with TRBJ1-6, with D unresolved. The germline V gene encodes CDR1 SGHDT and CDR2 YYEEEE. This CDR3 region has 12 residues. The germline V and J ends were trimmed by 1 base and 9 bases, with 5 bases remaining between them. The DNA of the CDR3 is TGTGCCAGCAGCTTGATGGCTTCACCCCTCCACTTT. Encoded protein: CASSLMASPLHF.

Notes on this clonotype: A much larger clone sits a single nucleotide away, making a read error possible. CDR3 sequence: CASSPYPGQTTNTEAFF. The CDR3 DNA reads as TGCGCCAGCAGCCCATACCCGGGACAGACAACGAACACTGAAGCTTTCTTT. This chain uses TRBV5-1 with TRBJ1-1; 7 bases fit TRBD1. The CDR3 totals 17 residues. CDR1 SGHRS and CDR2 YFSETQ come from the germline V gene. V lost 4 bases, J lost 1 base, and 13 bases stayed unmatched.

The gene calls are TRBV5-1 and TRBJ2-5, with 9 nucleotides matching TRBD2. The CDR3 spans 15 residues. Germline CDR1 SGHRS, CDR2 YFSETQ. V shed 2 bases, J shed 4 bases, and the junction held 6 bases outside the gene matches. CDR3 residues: CASSFLAGTTETQYF. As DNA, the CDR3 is TGCGCCAGCAGCTTTCTAGCGGGAACCACAGAGACCCAGTACTTC.

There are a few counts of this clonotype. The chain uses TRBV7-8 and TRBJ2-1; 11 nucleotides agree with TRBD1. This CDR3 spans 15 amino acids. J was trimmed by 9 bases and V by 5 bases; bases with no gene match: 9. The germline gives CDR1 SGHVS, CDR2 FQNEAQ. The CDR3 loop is CASSPRGQGEGEQFF. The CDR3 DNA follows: TGTGCCAGCAGCCCCAGGGGACAGGGGGAGGGTGAGCAGTTCTTC.

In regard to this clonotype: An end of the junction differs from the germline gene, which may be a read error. DNA for the CDR3: TGTGTCATCTGGGGACACGACGCCGGGGAGCTGTTTTTT. Translated: CVIWGHDAGELFF. V is TRBV10-3 and J is TRBJ2-2, with a tentative D call TRBD1 (6 bases). The CDR3 extends over 13 amino acids. CDR1 ENHRY and CDR2 SYGVKD come from the germline V gene.

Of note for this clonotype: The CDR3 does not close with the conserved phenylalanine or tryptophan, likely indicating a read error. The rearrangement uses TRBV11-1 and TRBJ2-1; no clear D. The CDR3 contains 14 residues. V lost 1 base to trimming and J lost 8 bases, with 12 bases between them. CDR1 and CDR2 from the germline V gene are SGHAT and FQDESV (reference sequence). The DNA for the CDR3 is TGTGCCAGCAGCTTAGGTCCCAGTCACGATGAGCAGTTCATC. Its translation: CASSLGPSHDEQFI.

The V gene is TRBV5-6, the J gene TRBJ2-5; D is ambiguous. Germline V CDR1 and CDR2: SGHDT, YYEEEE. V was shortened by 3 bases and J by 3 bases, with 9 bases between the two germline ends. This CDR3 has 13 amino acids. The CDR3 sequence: CASSYIAEETQYF. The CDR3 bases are TGTGCCAGCAGCTACATTGCGGAAGAGACCCAGTACTTC.

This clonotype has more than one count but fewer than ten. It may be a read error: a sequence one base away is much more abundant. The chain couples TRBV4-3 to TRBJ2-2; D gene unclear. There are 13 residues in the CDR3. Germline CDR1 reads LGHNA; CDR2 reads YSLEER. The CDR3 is CVSSVIGAGELFF. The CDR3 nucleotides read TGCGTCAGCAGCGTTATCGGCGCCGGGGAGCTGTTTTTT.

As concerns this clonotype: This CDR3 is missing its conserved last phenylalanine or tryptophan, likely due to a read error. This chain's CDR3 is CASSLGPLDTEAFL. CDR3 nucleotides: TGCGCCAGCAGCTTGGGACCGCTGGACACTGAAGCTTTCTTA. V and J are TRBV5-1 and TRBJ1-1, with D unresolved. The CDR3 extends over 14 amino acids. Germline V gene sequence: CDR1 SGHRS, CDR2 YFSETQ. The V end was cut by 0 bases, the J end by 3 bases, with 9 bases between.

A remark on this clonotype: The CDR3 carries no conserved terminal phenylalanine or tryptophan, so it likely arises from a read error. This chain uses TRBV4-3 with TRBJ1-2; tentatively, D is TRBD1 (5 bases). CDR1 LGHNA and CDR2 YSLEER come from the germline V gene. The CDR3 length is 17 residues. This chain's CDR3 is CASSQSRAMGGHYGYTL. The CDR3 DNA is TGCGCCAGCAGCCAGTCAAGAGCTATGGGTGGACACTATGGATACACCCTC.

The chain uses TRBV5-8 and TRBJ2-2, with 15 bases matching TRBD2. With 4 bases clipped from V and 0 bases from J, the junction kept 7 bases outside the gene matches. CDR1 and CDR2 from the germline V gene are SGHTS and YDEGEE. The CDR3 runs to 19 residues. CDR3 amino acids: CASSQSGLAGGTNTGELFF. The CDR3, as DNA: TGTGCCAGCAGCCAGTCGGGACTAGCGGGAGGAACGAACACCGGGGAGCTGTTTTTT.

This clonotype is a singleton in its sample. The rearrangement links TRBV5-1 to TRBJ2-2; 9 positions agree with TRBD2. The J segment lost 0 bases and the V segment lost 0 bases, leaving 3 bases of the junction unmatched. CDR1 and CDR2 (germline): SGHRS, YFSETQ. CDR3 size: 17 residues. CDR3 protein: CASSLVASGTNTGELFF. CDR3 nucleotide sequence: TGCGCCAGCAGCTTGGTGGCTAGCGGGACGAACACCGGGGAGCTGTTTTTT.

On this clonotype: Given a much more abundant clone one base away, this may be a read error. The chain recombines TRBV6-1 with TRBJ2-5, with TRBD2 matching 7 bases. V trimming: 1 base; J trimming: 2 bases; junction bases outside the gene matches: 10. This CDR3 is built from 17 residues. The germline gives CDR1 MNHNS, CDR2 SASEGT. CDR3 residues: CASSEVRLAELQETQYF. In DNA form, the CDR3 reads TGTGCCAGCAGTGAAGTGCGGCTAGCGGAATTACAAGAGACCCAGTACTTC.

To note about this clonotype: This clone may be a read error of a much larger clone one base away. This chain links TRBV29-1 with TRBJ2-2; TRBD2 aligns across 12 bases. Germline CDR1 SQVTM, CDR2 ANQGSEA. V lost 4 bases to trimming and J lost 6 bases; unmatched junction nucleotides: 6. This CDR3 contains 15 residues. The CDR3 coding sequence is TGCAGCGTTGGTGGACTAGCGGGATATTCCGGGGAGCTGTTTTTT. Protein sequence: CSVGGLAGYSGELFF.

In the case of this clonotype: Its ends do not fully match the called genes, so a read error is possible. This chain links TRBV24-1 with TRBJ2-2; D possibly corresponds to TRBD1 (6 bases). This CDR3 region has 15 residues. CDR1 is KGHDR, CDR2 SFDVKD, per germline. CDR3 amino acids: CATSDLRGDTGELSF. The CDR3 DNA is TGTGCCACCAGTGATTTGCGAGGGGACACCGGGGAGCTGTCTTTT.

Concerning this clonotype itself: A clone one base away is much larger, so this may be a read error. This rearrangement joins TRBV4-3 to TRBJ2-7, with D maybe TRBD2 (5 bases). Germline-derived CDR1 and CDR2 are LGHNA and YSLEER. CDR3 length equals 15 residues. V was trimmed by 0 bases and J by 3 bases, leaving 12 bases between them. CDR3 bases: TGCGCCAGCAGCCAAGATCTAGAGGGAGACTACGAGCAGTACTTC. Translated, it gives CASSQDLEGDYEQYF.

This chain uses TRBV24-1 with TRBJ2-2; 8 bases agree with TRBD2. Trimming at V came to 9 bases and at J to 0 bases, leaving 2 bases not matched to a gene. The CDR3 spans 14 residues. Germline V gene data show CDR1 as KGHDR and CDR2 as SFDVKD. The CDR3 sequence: CATRGLANTGELFF. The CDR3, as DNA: TGTGCCACCCGGGGACTAGCGAACACCGGGGAGCTGTTTTTT.

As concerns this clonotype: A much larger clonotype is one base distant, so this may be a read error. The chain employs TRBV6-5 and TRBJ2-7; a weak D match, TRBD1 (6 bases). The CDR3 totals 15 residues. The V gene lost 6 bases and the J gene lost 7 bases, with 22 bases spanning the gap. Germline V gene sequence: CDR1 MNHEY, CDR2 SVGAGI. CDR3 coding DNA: TGTGCCAGCAGCGACCCAGGGGCCGCCTACAATGAGCAGTACTTC. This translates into CASSDPGAAYNEQYF.

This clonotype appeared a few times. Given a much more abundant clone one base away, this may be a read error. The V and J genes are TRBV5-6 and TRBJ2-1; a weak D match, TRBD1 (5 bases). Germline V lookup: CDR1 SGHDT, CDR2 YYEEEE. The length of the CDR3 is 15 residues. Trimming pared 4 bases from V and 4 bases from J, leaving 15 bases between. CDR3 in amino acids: CASSRQTNSYNEQFF. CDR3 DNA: TGTGCCAGCAGCCGACAGACGAACAGTTACAATGAGCAGTTCTTC.

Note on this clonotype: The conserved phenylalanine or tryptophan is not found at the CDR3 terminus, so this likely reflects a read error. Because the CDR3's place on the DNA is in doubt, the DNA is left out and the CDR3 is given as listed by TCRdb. The CDR3: CASSQGASGSESIRYV. The chain carries TRBV4-1 and TRBJ2-4; the table assigns TRBD2, which was not confirmed against the DNA. Germline loops: CDR1 MGHRA, CDR2 YSYEKL. From its first to its last residue, the CDR3 has 16 amino acids.

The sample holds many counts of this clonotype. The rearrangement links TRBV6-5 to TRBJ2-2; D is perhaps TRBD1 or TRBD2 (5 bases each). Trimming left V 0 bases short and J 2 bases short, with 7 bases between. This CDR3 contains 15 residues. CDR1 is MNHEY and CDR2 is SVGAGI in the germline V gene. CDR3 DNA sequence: TGTGCCAGCAGTTACTCGAGGGGAAACACCGGGGAGCTGTTTTTT. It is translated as CASSYSRGNTGELFF.

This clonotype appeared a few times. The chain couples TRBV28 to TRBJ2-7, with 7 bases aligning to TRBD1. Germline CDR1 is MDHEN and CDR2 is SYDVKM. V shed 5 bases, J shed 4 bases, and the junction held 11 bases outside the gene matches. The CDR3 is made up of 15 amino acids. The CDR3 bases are TGTGCCAGCAGTCCAGCCGACAGGGCGTCATACGAGCAGTACTTC. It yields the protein CASSPADRASYEQYF.

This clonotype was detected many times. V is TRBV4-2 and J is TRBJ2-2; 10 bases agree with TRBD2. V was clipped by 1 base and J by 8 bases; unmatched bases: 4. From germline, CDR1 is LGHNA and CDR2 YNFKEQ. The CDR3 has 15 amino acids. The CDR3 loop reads CASSQVSGLAGELFF. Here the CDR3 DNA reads TGTGCCAGCAGCCAAGTATCGGGACTAGCGGGGGAGCTGTTTTTT.

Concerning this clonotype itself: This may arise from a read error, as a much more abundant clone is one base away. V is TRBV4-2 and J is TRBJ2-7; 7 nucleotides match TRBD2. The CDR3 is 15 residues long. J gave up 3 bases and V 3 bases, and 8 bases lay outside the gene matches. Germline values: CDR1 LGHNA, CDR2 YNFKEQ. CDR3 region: CASSQESGNHYEQYF. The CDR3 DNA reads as TGTGCCAGCAGCCAGGAAAGCGGGAACCACTACGAGCAGTACTTC.